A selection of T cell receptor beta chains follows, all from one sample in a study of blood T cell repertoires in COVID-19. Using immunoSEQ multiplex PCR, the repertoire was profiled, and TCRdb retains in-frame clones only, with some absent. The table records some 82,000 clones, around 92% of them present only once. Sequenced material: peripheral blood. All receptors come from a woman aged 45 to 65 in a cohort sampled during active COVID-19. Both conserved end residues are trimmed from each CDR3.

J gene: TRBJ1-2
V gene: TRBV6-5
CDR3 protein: ASRTEPAGIYGYT

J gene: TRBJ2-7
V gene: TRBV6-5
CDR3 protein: ARRLLRRIIHEQY

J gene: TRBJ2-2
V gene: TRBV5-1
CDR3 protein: ASSIGQGPNTGELF

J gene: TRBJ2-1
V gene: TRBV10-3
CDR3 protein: AIRPGQNNEQF

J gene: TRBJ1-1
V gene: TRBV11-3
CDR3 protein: ASSFGGFMTEAF

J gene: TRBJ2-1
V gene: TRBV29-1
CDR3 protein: SVRDSSYNEQF

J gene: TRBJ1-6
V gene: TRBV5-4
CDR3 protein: ASSSGQGLGSPLH

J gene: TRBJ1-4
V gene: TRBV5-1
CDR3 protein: ASSLPGVGKGTPGEKLF

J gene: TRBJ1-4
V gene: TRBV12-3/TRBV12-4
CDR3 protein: ASRNFRGKLF

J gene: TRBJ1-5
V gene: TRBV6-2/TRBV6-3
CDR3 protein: ASSYSRRVRQGYSQPQH

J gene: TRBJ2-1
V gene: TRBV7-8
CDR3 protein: ASSLTGLGYEQF